The source of this TCR beta chain is a study of shared clonotypes between healthy human individuals. Study information: Every donor yielded three CD4 naive, three CD4 memory, two CD8 naive and one CD8 memory plate. Study-level points and caveats: The diversity represented, both genetic and in exposure history, was limited by few donors.

CD45RO-negative CD8 cells positively selected for CCR7 made up the naive population, which excluded terminally differentiated effector memory CD45RA+ cells. V trimming: 3 bases; J trimming: 7 bases; junction bases outside the gene matches: 11. Germline CDR1 MGHRA, CDR2 YSYEKL. The CDR3 contains 17 residues. For this clone: Its antigen remains unidentified.

Generated by immunoSEQ multiplex PCR, the TCRdb table keeps only in-frame clones and is missing some. Of about 650,000 clones in the sample, just under 97% were seen once. This TCR was recovered from a woman aged 30 to 39 in good health. The rearrangement uses TRBV4-1 and TRBJ2-1, with 11 bases identical to TRBD1. The sequenced sample was naive CD8+ T cells sorted from blood. Here the CDR3 DNA reads TGCGCCAGCAGCCATACTGTTCGGGACAGGGGGTTTAATGAGCAGTTCTTC. Translating it yields CASSHTVRDRGFNEQFF.